This T cell receptor beta chain was recovered during a study of neurological immune-mediated disorders. The CDR3 spans 16 residues. Per the germline V gene, CDR1 is DFQATT and CDR2 is SNEGSKA (reference sequence). The authors made cDNA by 5'RACE with 10-nucleotide random UMIs. Over 180 million TCR-beta sequences (from 15-18 subjects) were yielded by each sequencing run. Using its own MiXCR run on the 5' RACE reads, TCRdb lists one record per CDR3 protein. The sample records tens of thousands of distinct CDR3 sequences, around 5.5% being singletons. Study-wide results and limits: There were no CDR3 amino acid sequences shared by expanded clones across subjects, a result suggesting private repertoires in all groups. Expansion of TCR clones was greatest in HTLV-1-associated myelopathy and smallest in multiple sclerosis, where it fell below that of healthy controls.

A note on this clonotype: Its matching antigen is unknown. The germline gene is not matched at one end of the junction; a read error may be the cause.

The receptor was derived from a man aged 18 to 30 with multiple sclerosis. The sequencing input was PBMCs. The chain carries TRBV20-1 and TRBJ2-1, with TRBD1 as a possible D gene (5 bases). This CDR3 is CGAPDIIADSYNEQFF. The CDR3 DNA reads as TGCGGTGCTCCGGACATTATCGCGGACTCCTACAATGAGCAGTTCTTC.